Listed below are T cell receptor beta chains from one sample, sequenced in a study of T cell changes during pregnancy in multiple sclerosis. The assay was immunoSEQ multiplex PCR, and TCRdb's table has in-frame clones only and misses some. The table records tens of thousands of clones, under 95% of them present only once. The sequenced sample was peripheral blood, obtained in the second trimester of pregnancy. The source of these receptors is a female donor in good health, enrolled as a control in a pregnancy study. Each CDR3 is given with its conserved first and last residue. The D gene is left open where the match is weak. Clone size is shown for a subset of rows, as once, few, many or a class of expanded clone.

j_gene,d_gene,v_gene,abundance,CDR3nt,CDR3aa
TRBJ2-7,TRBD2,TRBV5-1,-,TGCGCCAGCAGCCTTAGCGGGAGCTCCTACGAGCAGTACTTC,CASSLSGSSYEQYF
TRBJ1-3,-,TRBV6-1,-,TGTGCCAGCAGTGCAACAGGGCGCGTCTCTGGAAACACCATATATTTT,CASSATGRVSGNTIYF
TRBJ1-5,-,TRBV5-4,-,TGTGCCAGCAGAGCAGGGGTGAACCAGCCCCAGCATTTT,CASRAGVNQPQHF
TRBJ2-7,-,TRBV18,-,TGTGCCAGCTCACGAGATGATGCCTACGAGCAGTACTTC,CASSRDDAYEQYF
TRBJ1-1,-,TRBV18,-,TGTGCCAGCTCACCAGTATCGGGGAACACTGAAGCTTTCTTT,CASSPVSGNTEAFF
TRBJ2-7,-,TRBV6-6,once,TGTGCCAGCACTGAAAGGTTACCGACGGGAGAGCAGTACTTC,CASTERLPTGEQYF
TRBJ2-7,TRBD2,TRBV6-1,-,TGTGCCAGCAGTGAAGGGGGCGGGAGCTCCTACGAGCAGTACTTC,CASSEGGGSSYEQYF
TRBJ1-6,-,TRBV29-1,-,TGCAGCGCGACGGTGGGGAGTAATTCACCCCTCCACTTT,CSATVGSNSPLHF
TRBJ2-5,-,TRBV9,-,TGTGCCAGCAGCGTAGACGGACTACGTCAAGAGACCCAGTACTTC,CASSVDGLRQETQYF
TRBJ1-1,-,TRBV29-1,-,TGCAGCGTTGAACCCAGGTTGCGTATGAACACTGAAGCTTTCTTT,CSVEPRLRMNTEAFF
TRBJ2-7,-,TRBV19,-,TGTGCCAGTAGTATCTTGGGCAGGACCTACGAGCAGTACTTC,CASSILGRTYEQYF
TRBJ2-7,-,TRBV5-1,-,TGCGCCAGCAGCTTCATGGACTTCAGCTCCTACGAGCAGTACTTC,CASSFMDFSSYEQYF
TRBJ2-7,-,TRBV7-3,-,TGTGCCAGCAGCCCGGAGGGGGCTTTTGGTCCCTACGAGCAGTACTTC,CASSPEGAFGPYEQYF
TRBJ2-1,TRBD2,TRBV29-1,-,TGCAGCGGAGCGACTAGCGGGAGAATCAATGAGCAGTTCTTC,CSGATSGRINEQFF
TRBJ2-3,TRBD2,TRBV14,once,TGTGCCAGCAGCCCGCGATGGGCGGGAGCACTGACAGATACGCAGTATTTT,CASSPRWAGALTDTQYF
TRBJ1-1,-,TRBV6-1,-,TGTGCCAGCAGTCTGGGCAGGGCGAACACTGAAGCTTTCTTT,CASSLGRANTEAFF
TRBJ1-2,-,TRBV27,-,TGTGCCAGCTCTGGTGAGCCGGGGGTCGGCTACACCTTC,CASSGEPGVGYTF
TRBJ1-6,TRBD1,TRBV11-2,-,TGTGCCAGCAGTCCGGGACAGACGAATTCACCCCTCCACTTT,CASSPGQTNSPLHF
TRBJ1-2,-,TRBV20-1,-,TGCAGTGCTGCAAACATCTATGGCTACACCTTC,CSAANIYGYTF
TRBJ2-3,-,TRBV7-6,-,TGTGCCAGCAGCTTAGTACCAATCGGAGCGGAGATCACAGATACGCAGTATTTT,CASSLVPIGAEITDTQYF
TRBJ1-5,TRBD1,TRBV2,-,TGTGCCAGCAAAGCGGACAGGGTGAATCAGCCCCAGCATTTT,CASKADRVNQPQHF
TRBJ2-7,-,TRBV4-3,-,TGCGCCAGCAGCCAAGGGACAGAACAGGGCGAGCAGTACTTC,CASSQGTEQGEQYF
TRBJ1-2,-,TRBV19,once,TGTGCCAGTAGCCCTCCTCAGGGTGGCGGTTCAAACTATGGCTACACCTTC,CASSPPQGGGSNYGYTF
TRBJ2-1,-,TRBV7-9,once,TGTGCCAGCAGCCCGGTCGGGGCCTACAATGAGCAGTTCTTC,CASSPVGAYNEQFF
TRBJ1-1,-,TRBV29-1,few,TGCAGCGCTAAGAGGGCCAAGAACACTGAAGCTTTCTTT,CSAKRAKNTEAFF
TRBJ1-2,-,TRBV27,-,TGTGCCAGCAGTTCCGGCGGTTTCTATGGCTACACCTTC,CASSSGGFYGYTF
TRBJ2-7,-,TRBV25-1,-,TGTGCCAGCAGTGACCACTACGAGCAGTACTTC,CASSDHYEQYF
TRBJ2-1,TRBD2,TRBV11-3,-,TGTGCCAGCAGTTCCGGGACTAGCGGGGTGTACAATGAGCAGTTCTTC,CASSSGTSGVYNEQFF
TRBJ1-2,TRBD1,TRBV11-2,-,TGTGCCAGCAGCTTAGATCAGGGGGTGTTAGGCTACACCTTC,CASSLDQGVLGYTF
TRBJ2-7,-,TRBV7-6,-,TGTGCCAGCAGCCCGGGAACAGGGGAGGCATCCTACGAGCAGTACTTC,CASSPGTGEASYEQYF
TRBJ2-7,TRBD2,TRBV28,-,TGTGCCAGCAGCCCGAGCGGGGGGCTCTCCTACGAGCAGTACTTC,CASSPSGGLSYEQYF
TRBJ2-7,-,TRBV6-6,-,TGTGCCAGCAGCTCCCCCAGGGTTACAAACGAGCAGTACTTC,CASSSPRVTNEQYF
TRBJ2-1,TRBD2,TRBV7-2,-,TGTGCCAGCAGCTTAGCGGGGACTAGCGGGAACAATGAGCAGTTCTTC,CASSLAGTSGNNEQFF
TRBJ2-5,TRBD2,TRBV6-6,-,TGTGCCAGCAGTACGGGACTACGAGAGACCCAGTACTTC,CASSTGLRETQYF
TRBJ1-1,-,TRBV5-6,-,TGTGCCAGCAGCTTGGCTAACAGGGAGAACACTGAAGCTTTCTTT,CASSLANRENTEAFF
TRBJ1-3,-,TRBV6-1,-,TGTGCCAGCAGTGAATCCCCAGGAGGCTCTGGAAACACCATATATTTT,CASSESPGGSGNTIYF
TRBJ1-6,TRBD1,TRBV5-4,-,TGTGCCAGCAGCTTGGGACAGGGGAGAAATTCACCCCTCCACTTT,CASSLGQGRNSPLHF
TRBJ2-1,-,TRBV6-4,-,TGTGCCAGCAGTGACGAGACAGGAACTTACAATGAGCAGTTCTTC,CASSDETGTYNEQFF
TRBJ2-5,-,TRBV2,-,TGTGCCAGCAGGCAGGGGACCCAAGAGACCCAGTACTTC,CASRQGTQETQYF
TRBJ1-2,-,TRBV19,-,TGTGCCAGTAAAGTAGGGGACTATGGCTACACCTTC,CASKVGDYGYTF
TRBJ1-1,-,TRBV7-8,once,TGTGCCAGCAGCGCGGGACCGCAGAACACTGAAGCTTTCTTT,CASSAGPQNTEAFF
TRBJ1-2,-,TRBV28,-,TGTGCCAGCAGCTCCTCCCTTGACAAATCCTTTAACTATGGCTACACCTTC,CASSSSLDKSFNYGYTF
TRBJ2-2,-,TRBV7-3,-,TGTGCCAGCAGCCCCATGAACACCGGGGAGCTGTTTTTT,CASSPMNTGELFF
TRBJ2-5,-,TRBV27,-,TGTGCCAGCAGTTGCCTGGCCCTCCAAGAGACCCAGTACTTC,CASSCLALQETQYF
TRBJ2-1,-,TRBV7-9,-,TGTGCCAGCAGCTTTCAGGTCGATGAGCAGTTCTTC,CASSFQVDEQFF
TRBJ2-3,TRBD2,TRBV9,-,TGTGCCAGCAGCGGAGCGGGGGGGTTCACAGATACGCAGTATTTT,CASSGAGGFTDTQYF
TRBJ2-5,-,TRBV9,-,TGTGCCAGCAGCGTAGCTCTCAGGGACCAAGAGACCCAGTACTTC,CASSVALRDQETQYF
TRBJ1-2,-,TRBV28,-,TGTGCCAGCAGCTTTAGAATTGCCTATGGCTACACCTTC,CASSFRIAYGYTF